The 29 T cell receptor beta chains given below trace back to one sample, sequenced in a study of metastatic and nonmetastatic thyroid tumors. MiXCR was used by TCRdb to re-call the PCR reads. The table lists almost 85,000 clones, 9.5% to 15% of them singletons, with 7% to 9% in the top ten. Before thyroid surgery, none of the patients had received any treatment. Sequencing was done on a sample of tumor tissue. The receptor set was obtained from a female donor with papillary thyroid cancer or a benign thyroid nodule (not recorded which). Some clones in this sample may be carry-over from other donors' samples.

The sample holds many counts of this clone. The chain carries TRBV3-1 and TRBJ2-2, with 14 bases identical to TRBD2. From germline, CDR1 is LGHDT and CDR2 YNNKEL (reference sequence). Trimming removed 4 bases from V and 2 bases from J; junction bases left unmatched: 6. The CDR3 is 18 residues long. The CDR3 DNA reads TGTGCCAGCAGCCCCTGGGGACTAGCGGGAGCTAACACCGGGGAGCTGTTTTTT. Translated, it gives CASSPWGLAGANTGELFF.

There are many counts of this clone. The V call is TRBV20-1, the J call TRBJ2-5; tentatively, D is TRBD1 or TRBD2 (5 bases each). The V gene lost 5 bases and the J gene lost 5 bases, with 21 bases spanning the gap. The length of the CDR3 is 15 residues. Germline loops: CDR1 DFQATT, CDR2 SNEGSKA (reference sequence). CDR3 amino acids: CSAPLRQGEEETQYF. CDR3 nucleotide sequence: TGCAGTGCTCCTCTAAGGCAGGGAGAAGAGGAGACCCAGTACTTC.

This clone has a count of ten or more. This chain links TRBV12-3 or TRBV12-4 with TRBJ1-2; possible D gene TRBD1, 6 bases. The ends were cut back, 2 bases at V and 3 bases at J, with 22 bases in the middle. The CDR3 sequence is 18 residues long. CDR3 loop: CASSLRGWQRTHHYGYTF. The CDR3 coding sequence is TGTGCCAGCAGTTTAAGGGGGTGGCAGCGAACCCACCACTATGGCTACACCTTC.

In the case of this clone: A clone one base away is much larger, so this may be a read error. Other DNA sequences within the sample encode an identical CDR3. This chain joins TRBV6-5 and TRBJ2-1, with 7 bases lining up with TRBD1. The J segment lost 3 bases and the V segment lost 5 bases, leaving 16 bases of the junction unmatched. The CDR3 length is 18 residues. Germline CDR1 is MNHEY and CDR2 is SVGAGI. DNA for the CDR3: TGTGCCAGCAGTACCTGGACAGGTCAATACTCGGTCTACAATGAGCAGTTCTTC. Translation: CASSTWTGQYSVYNEQFF.

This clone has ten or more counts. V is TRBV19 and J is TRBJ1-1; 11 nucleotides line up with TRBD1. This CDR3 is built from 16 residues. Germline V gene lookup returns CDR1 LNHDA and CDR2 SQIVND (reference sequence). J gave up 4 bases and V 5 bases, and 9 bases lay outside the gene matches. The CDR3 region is CASSLRTGGWGTEAFF. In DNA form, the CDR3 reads TGTGCCAGTAGTCTGCGGACAGGGGGCTGGGGCACTGAAGCTTTCTTT.

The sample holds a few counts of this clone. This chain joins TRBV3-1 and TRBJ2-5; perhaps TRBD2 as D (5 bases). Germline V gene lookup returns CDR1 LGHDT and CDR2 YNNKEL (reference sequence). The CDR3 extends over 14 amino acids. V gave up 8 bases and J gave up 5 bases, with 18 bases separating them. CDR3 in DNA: TGTGCCAGCCTCTCTAATACTAGAAAGGAGACCCAGTACTTC. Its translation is CASLSNTRKETQYF.

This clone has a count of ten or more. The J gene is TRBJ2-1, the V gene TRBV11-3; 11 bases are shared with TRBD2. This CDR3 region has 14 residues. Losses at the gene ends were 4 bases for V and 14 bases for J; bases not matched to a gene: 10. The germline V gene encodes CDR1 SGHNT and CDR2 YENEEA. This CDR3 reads CASSSELAGGPEFF. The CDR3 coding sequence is TGTGCCAGCAGCTCCGAGCTAGCGGGAGGACCCGAGTTCTTC.

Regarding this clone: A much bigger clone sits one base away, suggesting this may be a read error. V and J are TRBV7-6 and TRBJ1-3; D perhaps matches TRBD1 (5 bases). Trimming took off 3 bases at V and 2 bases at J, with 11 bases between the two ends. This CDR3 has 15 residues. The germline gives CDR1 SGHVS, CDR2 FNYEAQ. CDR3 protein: CASSFGGPPGNTIYF. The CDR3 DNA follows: TGTGCCAGCAGCTTTGGGGGTCCGCCTGGAAACACCATATATTTT.

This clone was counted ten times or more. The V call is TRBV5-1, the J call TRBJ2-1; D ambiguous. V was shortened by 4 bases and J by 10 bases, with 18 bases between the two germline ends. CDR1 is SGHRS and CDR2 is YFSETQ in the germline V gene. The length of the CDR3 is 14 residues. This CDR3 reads CASSPLAGPPEQFF. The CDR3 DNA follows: TGCGCCAGCAGCCCCCTCGCCGGGCCTCCCGAGCAGTTCTTC. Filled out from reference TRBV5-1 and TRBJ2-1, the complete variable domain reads KAGVTQTPRYLIKTRGQQVTLSCSPISGHRSVSWYQQTPGQGLQFLFEYFSETQRNKGNFPGRFSGRQFSNSRSEMNVSTLELGDSALYLCASSPLAGPPEQFFGPGTRLTVL.

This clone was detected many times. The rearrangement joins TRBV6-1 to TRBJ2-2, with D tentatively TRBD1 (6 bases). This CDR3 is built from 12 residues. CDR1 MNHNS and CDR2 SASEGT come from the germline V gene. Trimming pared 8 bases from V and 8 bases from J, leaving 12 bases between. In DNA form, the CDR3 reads TGTGCCAGCTCCCGAGGGACAGGGGAGCTGTTTTTT. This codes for CASSRGTGELFF.

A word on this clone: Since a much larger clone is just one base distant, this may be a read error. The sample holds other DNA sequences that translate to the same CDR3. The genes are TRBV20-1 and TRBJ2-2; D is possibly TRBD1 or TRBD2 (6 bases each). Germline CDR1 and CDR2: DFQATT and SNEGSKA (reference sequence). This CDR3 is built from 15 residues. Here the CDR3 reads CSARDGGRSAGELFF. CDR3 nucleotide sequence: TGCAGTGCTAGAGATGGGGGGCGAAGTGCCGGGGAGCTGTTTTTC.

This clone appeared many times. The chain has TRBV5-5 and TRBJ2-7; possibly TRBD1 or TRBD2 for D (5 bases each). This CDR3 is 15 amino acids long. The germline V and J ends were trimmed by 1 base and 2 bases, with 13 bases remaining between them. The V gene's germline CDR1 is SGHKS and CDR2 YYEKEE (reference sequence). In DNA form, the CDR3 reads TGTGCCAGCAGCTTGTCGACCGGGGCGACCTACGAGCAGTACTTC. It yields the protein CASSLSTGATYEQYF.

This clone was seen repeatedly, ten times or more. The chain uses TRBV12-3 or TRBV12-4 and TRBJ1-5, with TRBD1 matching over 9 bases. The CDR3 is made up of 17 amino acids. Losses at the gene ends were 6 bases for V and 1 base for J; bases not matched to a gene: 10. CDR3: CASRKSGTGRSNQPQHF. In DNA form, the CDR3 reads TGTGCCAGCAGAAAAAGCGGGACAGGGCGAAGCAATCAGCCCCAGCATTTT.

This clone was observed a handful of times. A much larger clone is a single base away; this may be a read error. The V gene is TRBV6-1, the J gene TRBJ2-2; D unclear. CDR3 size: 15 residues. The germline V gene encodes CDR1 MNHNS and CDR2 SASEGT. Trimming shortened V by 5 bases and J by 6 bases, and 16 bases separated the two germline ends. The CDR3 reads CASSRAILISGELFF. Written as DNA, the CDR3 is TGTGCCAGCAGTAGGGCTATATTGATATCCGGGGAGCTGTTTTTT.

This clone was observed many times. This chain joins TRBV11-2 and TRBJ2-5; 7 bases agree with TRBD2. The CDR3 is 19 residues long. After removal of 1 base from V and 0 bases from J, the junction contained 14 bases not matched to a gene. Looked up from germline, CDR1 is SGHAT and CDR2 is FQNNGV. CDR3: CASSLGSGGLWMYQETQYF. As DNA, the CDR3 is TGTGCCAGCAGCTTAGGGAGTGGGGGACTATGGATGTACCAAGAGACCCAGTACTTC.

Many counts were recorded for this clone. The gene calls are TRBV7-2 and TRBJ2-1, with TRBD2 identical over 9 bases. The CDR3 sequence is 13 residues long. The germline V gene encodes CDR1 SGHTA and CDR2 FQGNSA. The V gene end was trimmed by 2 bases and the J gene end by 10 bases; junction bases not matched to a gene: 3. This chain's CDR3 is CASSLSGGWEQFF. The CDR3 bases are TGTGCCAGCAGCTTAAGCGGGGGGTGGGAGCAGTTCTTC. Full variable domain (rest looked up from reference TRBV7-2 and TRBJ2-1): GAGVSQSPSNKVTEKGKDVELRCDPISGHTALYWYRQSLGQGLEFLIYFQGNSAPDKSGLPSDRFSAERTGGSVSTLTIQRTQQEDSAVYLCASSLSGGWEQFFGPGTRLTVL.

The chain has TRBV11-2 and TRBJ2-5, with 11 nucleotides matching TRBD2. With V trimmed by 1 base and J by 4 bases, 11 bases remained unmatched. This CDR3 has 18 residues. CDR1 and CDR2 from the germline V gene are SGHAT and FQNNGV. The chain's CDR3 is CASSLGLSGRARGETQYF. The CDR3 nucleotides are TGTGCCAGCAGCTTAGGCCTTAGCGGGAGGGCCCGGGGAGAGACCCAGTACTTC.

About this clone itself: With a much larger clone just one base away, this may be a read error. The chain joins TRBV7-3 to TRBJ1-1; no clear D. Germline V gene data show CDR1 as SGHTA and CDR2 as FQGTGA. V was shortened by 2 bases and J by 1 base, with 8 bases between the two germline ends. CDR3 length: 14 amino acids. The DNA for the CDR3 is TGTGCCAGCAGCTTACTGTGTCAGAACACTGAAGCTTTCTTT. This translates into CASSLLCQNTEAFF.

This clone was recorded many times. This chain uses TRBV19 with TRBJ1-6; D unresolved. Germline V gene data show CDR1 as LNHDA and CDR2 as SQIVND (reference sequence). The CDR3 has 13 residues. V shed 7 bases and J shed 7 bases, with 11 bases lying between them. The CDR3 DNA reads TGTGCCAGTACCGCAGAACCAAATTCACCCCTCCACTTT. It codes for CASTAEPNSPLHF.

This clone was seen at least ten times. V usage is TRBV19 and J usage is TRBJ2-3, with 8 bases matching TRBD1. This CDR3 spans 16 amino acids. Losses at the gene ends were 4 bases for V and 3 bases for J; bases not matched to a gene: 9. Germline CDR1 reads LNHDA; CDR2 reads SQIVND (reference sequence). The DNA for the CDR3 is TGTGCCAGTAGTACATACAGGGGGTCACTGACAGATACGCAGTATTTT. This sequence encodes CASSTYRGSLTDTQYF.

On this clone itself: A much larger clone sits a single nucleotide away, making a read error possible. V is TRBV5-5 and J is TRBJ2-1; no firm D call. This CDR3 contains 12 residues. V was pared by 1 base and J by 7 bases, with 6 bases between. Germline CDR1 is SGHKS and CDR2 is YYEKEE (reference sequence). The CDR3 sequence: CASSLSRNEQFF. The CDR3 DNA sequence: TGTGCCAGCAGCTTGTCCAGGAATGAGCAGTTCTTC.

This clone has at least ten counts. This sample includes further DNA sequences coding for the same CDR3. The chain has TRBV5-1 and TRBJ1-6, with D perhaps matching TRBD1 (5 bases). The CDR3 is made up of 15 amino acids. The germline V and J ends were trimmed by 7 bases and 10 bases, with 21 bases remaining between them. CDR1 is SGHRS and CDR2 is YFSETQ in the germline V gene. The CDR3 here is CASAPAQGFPSPLHF. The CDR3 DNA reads TGCGCCAGCGCCCCCGCTCAGGGTTTCCCCTCACCCCTCCACTTT.

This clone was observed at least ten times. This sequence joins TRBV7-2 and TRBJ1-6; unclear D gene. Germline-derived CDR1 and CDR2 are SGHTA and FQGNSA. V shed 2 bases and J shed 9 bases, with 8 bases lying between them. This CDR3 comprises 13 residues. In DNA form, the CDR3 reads TGTGCCAGCAGCTTAATGGGGAGTTCACCCCTCCACTTT. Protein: CASSLMGSSPLHF.

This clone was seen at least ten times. DNA of the CDR3: TGTGCCAGCAGTGAATTTAGGGACTCCTATAATTCACCCCTCCACTTT. This translates into CASSEFRDSYNSPLHF. The rearrangement joins TRBV6-1 to TRBJ1-6; no definite D call. From germline, CDR1 is MNHNS and CDR2 SASEGT. CDR3 length equals 16 residues. V lost 2 bases, J lost 0 bases, and 8 bases lay in between.

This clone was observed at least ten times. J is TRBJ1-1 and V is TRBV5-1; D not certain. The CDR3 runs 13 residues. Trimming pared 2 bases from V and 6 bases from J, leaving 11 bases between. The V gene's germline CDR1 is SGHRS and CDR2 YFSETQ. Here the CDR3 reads CASSFDITAEAFF. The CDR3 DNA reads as TGCGCCAGCAGCTTCGACATTACGGCTGAAGCTTTCTTT.

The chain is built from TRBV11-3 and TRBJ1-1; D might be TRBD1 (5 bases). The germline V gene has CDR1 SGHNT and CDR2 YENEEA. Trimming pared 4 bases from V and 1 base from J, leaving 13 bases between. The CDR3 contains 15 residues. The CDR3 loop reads CASSSWTSPNTEAFF. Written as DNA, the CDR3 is TGTGCCAGCAGCTCGTGGACATCGCCGAACACTGAAGCTTTCTTT.

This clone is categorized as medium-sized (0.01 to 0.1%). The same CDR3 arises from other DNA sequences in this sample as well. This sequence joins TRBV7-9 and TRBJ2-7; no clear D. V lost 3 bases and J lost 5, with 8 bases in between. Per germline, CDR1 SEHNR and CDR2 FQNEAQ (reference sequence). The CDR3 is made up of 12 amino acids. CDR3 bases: TGTGCCAGCAGCTTGTCACAAGACGAGCAGTACTTC. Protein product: CASSLSQDEQYF.

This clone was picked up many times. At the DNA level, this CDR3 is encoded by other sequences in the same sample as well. CDR3 region: CASSVDTMWYNEQFF. The DNA for the CDR3 is TGTGCCAGCAGCGTAGATACGATGTGGTACAATGAGCAGTTCTTC. V and J are TRBV9 and TRBJ2-1, with D uncertain. The CDR3 is made up of 15 amino acids. Germline V CDR1 and CDR2: SGDLS, YYNGEE. V was pared by 0 bases and J by 4 bases, with 11 bases between.

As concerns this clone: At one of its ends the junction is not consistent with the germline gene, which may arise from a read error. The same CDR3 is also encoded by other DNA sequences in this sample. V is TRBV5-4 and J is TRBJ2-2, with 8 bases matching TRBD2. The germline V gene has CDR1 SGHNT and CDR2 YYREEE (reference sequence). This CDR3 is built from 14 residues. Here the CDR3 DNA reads TGTGCCAGCAGCTACCCGGGGGGGGCCGGCGAGCTGTTTTTT. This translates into CASSYPGGAGELFF.